What follows are 3 T cell receptor beta chains derived from one specimen sequenced in a study of T cell repertoires in cytomegalovirus infection. No cognate antigen is known for these TCRs. Using its own MiXCR run on the reads, TCRdb lists one record per CDR3 protein. The sample yields roughly 280,000 distinct CDR3 sequences, 20% to 25% seen once. This sample comprised cultured PBMCs, obtained from culture after CMV antigen stimulation. The receptors were gathered from a human donor in good health (CMV status not recorded). Some clones in this sample may be carry-over from other donors' samples.

This clonotype appeared a few times. This rearrangement joins TRBV11-1 to TRBJ1-1; unclear D gene. The ends were cut back, 0 bases at V and 10 bases at J, with 12 bases in the middle. The CDR3 length is 13 residues. The germline V gene has CDR1 SGHAT and CDR2 FQDESV (reference sequence). The CDR3 is CASSLARRSVAFF. CDR3 bases: TGTGCCAGCAGCTTAGCCCGGCGGAGTGTAGCTTTCTTT.

The chain carries TRBV3-1 and TRBJ1-2, with 8 nucleotides matching TRBD1. CDR3 length: 13 amino acids. Germline-derived CDR1 and CDR2 are LGHDT and YNNKEL (reference sequence). V dropped 6 bases and J dropped 6; count of bases not matched to a gene: 6. CDR3 DNA sequence: TGTGCCAGCAGACTCAGGGGGCTGGATGGCTACACCTTC. Translated, it gives CASRLRGLDGYTF.

This clonotype turned up a few times. The chain has TRBV7-9 and TRBJ2-1; TRBD2 aligns across 11 bases. The trim removed 5 bases at V and 6 bases at J, leaving 9 bases unmatched. The CDR3 loop spans 16 amino acids. Germline values: CDR1 SEHNR, CDR2 FQNEAQ (reference sequence). The CDR3 reads CASSPTTSGRSNEQFF. The CDR3 DNA sequence: TGTGCCAGCAGCCCCACAACTAGCGGGAGAAGCAATGAGCAGTTCTTC. The full variable domain, its missing parts supplied by reference TRBV7-9 and TRBJ2-1, is DTGVSQNPRHKITKRGQNVTFRCDPISEHNRLYWYRQTLGQGPEFLTYFQNEAQLEKSRLLSDRFSAERPKGSFSTLEIQRTEQGDSAMYLCASSPTTSGRSNEQFFGPGTRLTVL.